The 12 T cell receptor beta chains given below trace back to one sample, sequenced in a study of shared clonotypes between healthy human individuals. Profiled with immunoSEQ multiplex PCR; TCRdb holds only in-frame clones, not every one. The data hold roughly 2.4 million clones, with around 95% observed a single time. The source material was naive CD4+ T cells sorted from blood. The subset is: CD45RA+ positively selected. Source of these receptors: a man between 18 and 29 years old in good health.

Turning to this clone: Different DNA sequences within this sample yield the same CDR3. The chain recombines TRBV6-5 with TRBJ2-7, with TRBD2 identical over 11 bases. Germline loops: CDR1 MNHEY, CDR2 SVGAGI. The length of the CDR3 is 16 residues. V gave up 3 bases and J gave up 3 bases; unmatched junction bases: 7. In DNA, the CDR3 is TGTGCCAGCAGTTATTCCTTAGCGGGAGGGGGCTACGAGCAGTACTTC. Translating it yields CASSYSLAGGGYEQYF.

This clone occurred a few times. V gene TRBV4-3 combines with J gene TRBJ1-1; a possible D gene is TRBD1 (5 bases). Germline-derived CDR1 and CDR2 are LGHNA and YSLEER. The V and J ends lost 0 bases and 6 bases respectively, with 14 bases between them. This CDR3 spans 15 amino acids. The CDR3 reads CASSQEFGRESEAFF. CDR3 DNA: TGCGCCAGCAGCCAAGAATTCGGCAGGGAGTCTGAAGCTTTCTTT.

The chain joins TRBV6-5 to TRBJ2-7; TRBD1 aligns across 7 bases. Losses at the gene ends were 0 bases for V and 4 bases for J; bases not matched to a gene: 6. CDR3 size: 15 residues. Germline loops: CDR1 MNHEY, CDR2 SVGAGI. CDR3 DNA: TGTGCCAGCAGTTACTCCGGGACAGTAAAATACGAGCAGTACTTC. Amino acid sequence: CASSYSGTVKYEQYF.

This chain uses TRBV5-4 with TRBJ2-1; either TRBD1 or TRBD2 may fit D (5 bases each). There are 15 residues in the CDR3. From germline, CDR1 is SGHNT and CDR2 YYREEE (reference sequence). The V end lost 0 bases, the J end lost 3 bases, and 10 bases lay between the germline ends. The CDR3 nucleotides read TGTGCCAGCAGCTTGGGAGGGACCCTCTACAATGAGCAGTTCTTC. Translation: CASSLGGTLYNEQFF.

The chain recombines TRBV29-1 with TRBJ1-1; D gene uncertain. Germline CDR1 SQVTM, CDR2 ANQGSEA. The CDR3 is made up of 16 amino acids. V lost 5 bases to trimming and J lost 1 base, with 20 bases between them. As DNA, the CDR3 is TGCAGCGTTTTAGCTAGATTGTCGGACCGGAACACTGAAGCTTTCTTT. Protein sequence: CSVLARLSDRNTEAFF.

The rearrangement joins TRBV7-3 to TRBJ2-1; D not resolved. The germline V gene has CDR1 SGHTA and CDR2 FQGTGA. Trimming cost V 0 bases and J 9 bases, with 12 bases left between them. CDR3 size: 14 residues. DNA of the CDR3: TGTGCCAGCAGCTTAACGGGGTTCTCCAGTGAGCAGTTCTTC. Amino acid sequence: CASSLTGFSSEQFF.

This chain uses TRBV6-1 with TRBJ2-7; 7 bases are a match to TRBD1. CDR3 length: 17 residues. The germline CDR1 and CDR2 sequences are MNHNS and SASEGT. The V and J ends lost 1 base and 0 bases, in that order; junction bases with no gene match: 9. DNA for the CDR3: TGTGCCAGCAGTGAAGAAAGGACAGGATGGGGCTCCTACGAGCAGTACTTC. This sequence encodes CASSEERTGWGSYEQYF.

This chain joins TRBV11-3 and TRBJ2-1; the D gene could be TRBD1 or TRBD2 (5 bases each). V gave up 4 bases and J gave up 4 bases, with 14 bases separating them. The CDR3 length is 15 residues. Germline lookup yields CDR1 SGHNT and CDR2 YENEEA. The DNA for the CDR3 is TGTGCCAGCAGCTGGGGGAGTAGCGTTTACAATGAGCAGTTCTTC. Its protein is CASSWGSSVYNEQFF.

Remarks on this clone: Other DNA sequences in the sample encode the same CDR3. This chain's CDR3 is CASSPWQATNEKLFF. In nucleotides, the CDR3 is TGTGCCAGCTCACCCTGGCAGGCAACTAATGAAAAACTGTTTTTT. The V gene is TRBV18, the J gene TRBJ1-4; D gene unclear. The V and J ends lost 3 bases and 0 bases respectively, with 8 bases between them. The CDR3 has 15 residues. Germline CDR1 KGHSH, CDR2 LQKENI.

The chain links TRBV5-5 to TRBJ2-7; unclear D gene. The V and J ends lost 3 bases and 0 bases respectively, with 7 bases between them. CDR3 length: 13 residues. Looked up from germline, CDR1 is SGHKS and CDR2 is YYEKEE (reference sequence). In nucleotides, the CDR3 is TGTGCCAGCAGCTGGACCGGCTCCTACGAGCAGTACTTC. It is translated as CASSWTGSYEQYF.

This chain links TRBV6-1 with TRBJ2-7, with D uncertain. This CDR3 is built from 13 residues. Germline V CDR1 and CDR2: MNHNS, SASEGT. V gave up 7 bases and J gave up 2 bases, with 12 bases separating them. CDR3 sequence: CASKVGNTYEQYF. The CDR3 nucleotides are TGTGCCAGCAAGGTCGGCAATACCTACGAGCAGTACTTC.

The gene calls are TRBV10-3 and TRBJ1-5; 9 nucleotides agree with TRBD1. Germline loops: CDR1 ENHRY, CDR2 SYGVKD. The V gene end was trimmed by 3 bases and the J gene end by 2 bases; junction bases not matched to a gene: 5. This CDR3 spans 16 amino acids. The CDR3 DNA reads TGTGCCATCAGTGACCGGGGACAGGGCGGCAATCAGCCCCAGCATTTT. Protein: CAISDRGQGGNQPQHF.